Listed here are 21 T cell receptor beta chains from one sample, sequenced in a study of technical replicates of blood from four donors. The assay was immunoSEQ multiplex PCR, and TCRdb's table has in-frame clones only and misses some. The profile shows tens of thousands of clones, roughly 90% of them singletons. Source material: T cells isolated from PBMCs. The receptors shown here come from a human donor in good health.

V usage is TRBV9 and J usage is TRBJ2-3; the D is unclear. Trimming shortened V by 4 bases and J by 1 base, and 7 bases separated the two germline ends. The germline gives CDR1 SGDLS, CDR2 YYNGEE. CDR3 length: 13 residues. The CDR3 sequence: CASSKSGTDTQYF. The CDR3 DNA is TGTGCCAGCAGCAAATCCGGCACAGATACGCAGTATTTT. Using reference TRBV9 and TRBJ2-3 for the parts outside the CDR3, the full variable domain is DSGVTQTPKHLITATGQRVTLRCSPRSGDLSVYWYQQSLDQGLQFLIQYYNGEERAKGNILERFSAQQFPDLHSELNLSSLELGDSALYFCASSKSGTDTQYFGPGTRLTVL.

V usage is TRBV4-2 and J usage is TRBJ1-1, with D maybe TRBD1 (5 bases). CDR1 and CDR2 (germline): LGHNA, YNFKEQ. V dropped 0 bases and J dropped 11 bases, with 22 bases sitting between them. The CDR3 loop spans 16 amino acids. The CDR3 bases are TGTGCCAGCAGCCAAGATCAATGGGTCCAGGGCCTAATGGCTTTCTTT. Protein: CASSQDQWVQGLMAFF.

This chain links TRBV7-2 with TRBJ2-7, with TRBD2 as a possible D gene (5 bases). With 1 base removed from V and 2 bases from J, the gap between germline ends came to 9 bases. CDR3 size: 14 residues. Germline assignment: CDR1 SGHTA and CDR2 FQGNSA. CDR3 loop: CASSLERPTYEQYF. In DNA form, the CDR3 reads TGTGCCAGCAGCTTAGAGCGGCCGACCTACGAGCAGTACTTC.

J is TRBJ2-5 and V is TRBV4-1; unclear D gene. The germline V and J ends were trimmed by 1 base and 4 bases, with 7 bases remaining between them. The CDR3 is 13 residues long. The V gene's germline CDR1 is MGHRA and CDR2 YSYEKL. The CDR3 sequence is CASSQVLVETQYF. As DNA, the CDR3 is TGCGCCAGCAGCCAAGTTCTCGTAGAGACCCAGTACTTC.

The J gene is TRBJ2-1, the V gene TRBV29-1, with D tentatively TRBD1 (5 bases). This CDR3 comprises 10 residues. Deletions cut 4 bases from V and 9 bases from J, with 7 bases between. Germline V CDR1 and CDR2: SQVTM, ANQGSEA. CDR3 amino acids: CSVGTGEQFF. The CDR3 bases are TGCAGCGTTGGTACAGGTGAGCAGTTCTTC.

This clone was found once. The genes are TRBV7-2 and TRBJ1-2; no reliable D call. CDR3 length: 12 amino acids. CDR1 SGHTA and CDR2 FQGNSA come from the germline V gene. Between the trimmed V and J ends, which lost 1 base and 5 bases, there was a span of 5 bases. The CDR3, as DNA: TGTGCCAGCAGCTTAGTTAATTATGGCTACACCTTC. This encodes CASSLVNYGYTF.

V is TRBV13 and J is TRBJ2-5; a possible D gene is TRBD1 (5 bases). The CDR3 is 13 amino acids. Trimming took off 2 bases at V and 3 bases at J, with 7 bases between the two ends. In germline, CDR1 is PRHDT, CDR2 FYEKMQ (reference sequence). The CDR3 DNA follows: TGTGCCAGCAGCTTAACAGGAGAAGAGACCCAGTACTTC. This sequence encodes CASSLTGEETQYF.

This chain uses TRBV2 with TRBJ1-2; perhaps TRBD1 as D (5 bases). CDR1 is SNHLY and CDR2 is FYNNEI in the germline V gene. This CDR3 is built from 12 residues. Deletions cut 6 bases from V and 7 bases from J, with 12 bases between. CDR3 bases: TGTGCCAGCAGCCAGGGTCCTTTTGGCTACACCTTC. It specifies CASSQGPFGYTF. Looking up the rest from reference TRBV2 and TRBJ1-2 gives the full variable domain: EPEVTQTPSHQVTQMGQEVILRCVPISNHLYFYWYRQILGQKVEFLVSFYNNEISEKSEIFDDQFSVERPDGSNFTLKIRSTKLEDSAMYFCASSQGPFGYTFGSGTRLTVV.

This clone appeared once. One end of the junction varies from germline; a read error may be responsible. The rearrangement links TRBV5-3 to TRBJ2-2, with TRBD2 as a possible D gene (5 bases). TRBV5-3 is reported as an ORF; its role is uncertain. CDR3 length equals 10 residues. This CDR3 is CGINTGELFF. The CDR3 DNA reads TGCGGGATAAACACCGGGGAGCTGTTTTTT.

This clone has only one observation. The CDR3 DNA reads TGTGCCAGCAGCTTAGTCGGGACAGGGGTAAGAGACACTGAAGCTTTCTTT. This encodes CASSLVGTGVRDTEAFF. The rearrangement links TRBV7-8 to TRBJ1-1, with 10 bases matching TRBD1. The V gene's germline CDR1 is SGHVS and CDR2 FQNEAQ. V was pared by 1 base and J by 3 bases, with 8 bases of the junction left unmatched. The CDR3 totals 17 residues.

This clone was counted a single time. This chain joins TRBV27 and TRBJ1-2; 10 positions agree with TRBD1. The CDR3 contains 14 residues. V lost 6 bases to trimming and J lost 2 bases; unmatched junction nucleotides: 3. Germline V gene data show CDR1 as MNHEY and CDR2 as SMNVEV (reference sequence). The CDR3 reads CASRRTGGNYGYTF. The CDR3 bases are TGTGCCAGCAGGCGGACAGGGGGAAACTATGGCTACACCTTC.

The chain links TRBV11-3 to TRBJ2-2; TRBD1 matches 7 bases. Looked up from germline, CDR1 is SGHNT and CDR2 is YENEEA. This CDR3 is 16 amino acids long. After removal of 5 bases from V and 3 bases from J, the junction contained 9 bases not matched to a gene. DNA for the CDR3: TGTGCCAGCAGCGACGTTCAGGGGGTTTACACCGGGGAGCTGTTTTTT. As protein: CASSDVQGVYTGELFF.

The J gene is TRBJ2-1, the V gene TRBV27; the match to TRBD2 covers 10 bases. The CDR3 runs to 15 residues. Germline lookup yields CDR1 MNHEY and CDR2 SMNVEV (reference sequence). The V gene end was trimmed by 0 bases and the J gene end by 6 bases; junction bases not matched to a gene: 2. The DNA of the CDR3 is TGTGCCAGCAGTTTATCCAGCGGGAGGGCCAATGAGCAGTTCTTC. It codes for CASSLSSGRANEQFF.

This chain links TRBV9 with TRBJ2-1; D uncertain. Trimming pared 0 bases from V and 3 bases from J, leaving 7 bases between. The CDR3 spans 14 residues. Germline CDR1 reads SGDLS; CDR2 reads YYNGEE. CDR3 coding DNA: TGTGCCAGCAGCGTAGGTGGCTTCTACAATGAGCAGTTCTTC. Translated: CASSVGGFYNEQFF.

The CDR3 sequence is CASSMQMGANVLTF. The CDR3 DNA sequence: TGTGCCAGTAGTATGCAGATGGGGGCCAACGTCCTGACTTTC. The V and J genes are TRBV19 and TRBJ2-6; D unresolved. Deletions cut 3 bases from V and 4 bases from J, with 7 bases between. This CDR3 contains 14 residues. Germline-derived CDR1 and CDR2 are LNHDA and SQIVND (reference sequence).

The V and J genes are TRBV10-3 and TRBJ1-3; weak D call: TRBD1 (5 bases). The CDR3 runs 18 residues. CDR1 and CDR2 (germline): ENHRY, SYGVKD. Between the trimmed V and J ends, which lost 3 bases and 0 bases, there was a span of 18 bases. In DNA form, the CDR3 reads TGTGCCATCAGTGACCCCAAAGCGGGGGTTGGCTCTGGAAACACCATATATTTT. It is translated as CAISDPKAGVGSGNTIYF.

The rearrangement links TRBV2 to TRBJ2-5; 9 bases fit TRBD1. Germline assignment: CDR1 SNHLY and CDR2 FYNNEI. V was clipped by 8 bases and J by 3 bases; unmatched bases: 4. The CDR3 sequence is 13 residues long. CDR3 DNA sequence: TGTGCCAGCGGATGGGACAGGGAAGAGACCCAGTACTTC. This codes for CASGWDREETQYF.

This chain links TRBV7-3 with TRBJ2-6; 7 bases agree with TRBD1. CDR1 and CDR2 (germline): SGHTA, FQGTGA. The ends lost 5 bases at V and 0 bases at J; junction bases unmatched: 1. This CDR3 is built from 15 residues. The CDR3 nucleotides read TGTGCCAGCAGCGGACAGGTCTCTGGGGCCAACGTCCTGACTTTC. As protein: CASSGQVSGANVLTF.

CDR3 amino acids: CASSQWGLQGTTEAFF. In DNA form, the CDR3 reads TGTGCCAGTAGTCAATGGGGGCTACAGGGGACCACTGAAGCTTTCTTT. J is TRBJ1-1 and V is TRBV19, with TRBD1 matching over 7 bases. The J segment lost 4 bases and the V segment lost 5 bases, leaving 13 bases of the junction unmatched. Germline lookup yields CDR1 LNHDA and CDR2 SQIVND (reference sequence). The length of the CDR3 is 16 residues.

The chain employs TRBV28 and TRBJ1-1, with D perhaps TRBD1 (6 bases). This CDR3 has 16 amino acids. Between the trimmed V and J ends, which lost 0 bases and 0 bases, there was a span of 11 bases. Germline values: CDR1 MDHEN, CDR2 SYDVKM. This chain's CDR3 is CASSLWRGTLNTEAFF. As DNA, the CDR3 is TGTGCCAGCAGTTTATGGAGGGGGACCTTGAACACTGAAGCTTTCTTT.

This sequence joins TRBV7-9 and TRBJ1-1; 8 nucleotides align to TRBD1. V trimming: 4 bases; J trimming: 5 bases; junction bases outside the gene matches: 9. The CDR3 totals 15 residues. Germline-derived CDR1 and CDR2 are SEHNR and FQNEAQ (reference sequence). The CDR3 is CASSSVQGEKTEAFF. The CDR3 DNA follows: TGTGCCAGCAGCTCGGTACAGGGGGAGAAGACTGAAGCTTTCTTT.